This T cell receptor (beta chain) was identified in a study of tumor-infiltrating lymphocytes in primary liver carcinoma. Germline DNA was also extracted, while the blood RNA originated from unsorted whole blood. They drew 3 to 4 milliliters of peripheral blood before surgery. Reverse transcription of approximately 500 ng total RNA with a constant-region primer produced TCR beta cDNA. Researchers made the TCR beta libraries by running three nested multiplex PCR rounds with slightly modified ARM-PCR. Both of the initial two PCR rounds ran for around 10 cycles and employed TRBV1-TRBV30 forward primers alongside a C-beta reverse primer. In TCRdb, the multiplex PCR reads were re-called with MiXCR into one record per CDR3 protein. The sample shows 300,000 to 400,000 distinct CDR3 sequences, over 55% of them seen only once. This clonotype was observed at least ten times. Its antigen remains unidentified.

In germline, CDR1 is SQVTM, CDR2 ANQGSEA. CDR3 size: 14 residues. V lost 5 bases, J lost 9 bases, and 22 bases lay in between. Study-level results: Tumor top-250-clone fraction significantly exceeded that of blood (p = 0.039).

The clonotype was recovered from a man aged 40-55 years with primary liver carcinoma and hepatitis B virus infection. This chain joins TRBV29-1 and TRBJ2-5, with a weak D call TRBD1 (6 bases). Sequenced sample: peripheral blood. CDR3 sequence: CSVNNRVGNQAQYF. Written as DNA, the CDR3 is TGCAGCGTTAACAACAGGGTCGGCAACCAAGCCCAGTACTTC.